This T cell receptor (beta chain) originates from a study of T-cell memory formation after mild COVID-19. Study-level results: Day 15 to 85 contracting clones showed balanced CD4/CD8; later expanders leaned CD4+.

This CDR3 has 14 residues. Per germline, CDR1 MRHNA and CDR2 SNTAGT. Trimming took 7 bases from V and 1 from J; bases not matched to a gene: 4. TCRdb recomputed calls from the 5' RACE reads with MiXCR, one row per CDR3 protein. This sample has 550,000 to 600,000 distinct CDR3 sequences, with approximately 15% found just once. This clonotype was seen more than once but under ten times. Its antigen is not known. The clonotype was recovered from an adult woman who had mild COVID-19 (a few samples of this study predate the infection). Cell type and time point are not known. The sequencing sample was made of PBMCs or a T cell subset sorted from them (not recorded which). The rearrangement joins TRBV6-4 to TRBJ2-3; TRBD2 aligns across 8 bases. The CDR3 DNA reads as TGTGCCAGCAAAGCGACTAGCGGCACAGATACGCAGTATTTT. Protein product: CASKATSGTDTQYF.